The T cell receptor (beta chain) described here comes from a study of T cell repertoires in cytomegalovirus infection. TCRdb re-called the reads through MiXCR, storing one row per CDR3 protein. The sample consists of more than 300,000 distinct CDR3 sequences, about 34% of them appearing once. The sample holds a few counts of this clonotype. What it binds is not known. Germline V gene lookup returns CDR1 SGHAT and CDR2 FQNNGV. The CDR3 is 15 amino acids. The V gene end was trimmed by 5 bases and the J gene end by 0 bases; junction bases not matched to a gene: 7. Specimen: cultured PBMCs, collected from culture after CMV antigen stimulation. The chain has TRBV11-2 and TRBJ2-7; 7 bases line up with TRBD1. This TCR derives from a human donor in good health (CMV status not recorded). Some clones in this sample may be carry-over from other donors' samples. CDR3 DNA: TGTGCCAGCAGCGCATGGGACAGACCCTCCTACGAGCAGTACTTC. This encodes CASSAWDRPSYEQYF.